This T cell receptor beta chain was documented in a study of T cells in Graves' hyperthyroidism and ophthalmopathy. Study-wide results and limits: Most thyroid clonotypes expanded above 0.001 were also detected in blood. The model made its ophthalmopathy prediction, and onset followed a median approximately 6.5 months later.

Amplification targeted TCR beta CDR3 regions from RNA transcripts. HTBI primers were the set used in a first-round RT-PCR of the TCR CDR3. In TCRdb, the multiplex PCR reads were re-called with MiXCR into one record per CDR3 protein. The sample lists about 300,000 distinct CDR3 sequences; around a fifth were seen once. Concerning this clonotype: Its antigen is still unknown.

This CDR3 is built from 14 residues. V dropped 4 bases and J dropped 1 base, with 12 bases sitting between them. Germline values: CDR1 SGDLS, CDR2 YYNGEE. The sample comprised blood. The chain couples TRBV9 to TRBJ2-7; TRBD1 is a possible D gene (6 bases). The clonotype comes from a man aged 50-60 years with Graves' ophthalmopathy. CDR3 nucleotides: TGTGCCAGCAGCACCGGGACATTTTCCTACGAGCAGTACTTC. This translates into CASSTGTFSYEQYF.